What follows are 5 T cell receptor beta chains derived from one specimen sequenced in a study of blood T cell repertoires in COVID-19 (TCRdb year 2020). Libraries were built with the immunoSEQ multiplex PCR assay. TCRdb obtained this table from immuneACCESS and retained in-frame rearrangements with V and J assigned. These tables miss some clones; where compared with another copy, unresolved V genes account for less than half of the shortfall, and the remainder is unexplained. For this sample the table gives about 64,000 clones, of which over 75% were detected only once. Around 9.1% of the sample is in the top ten clones. What was sequenced was peripheral blood. The receptor set was obtained from a woman aged 80 or over with active COVID-19.

This rearrangement joins TRBV12-5 to TRBJ1-1; 7 bases fit TRBD1. J was trimmed by 5 bases and V by 2 bases; bases with no gene match: 8. This CDR3 contains 15 residues. The germline CDR1 and CDR2 sequences are LGHNT and FRNRAP. The CDR3 reads CASGLPTGRRTEAFF. The DNA for the CDR3 is TGTGCTAGTGGTTTGCCGACAGGGCGGAGGACTGAAGCTTTCTTT.

The chain uses TRBV5-1 and TRBJ1-1; a weak D match, TRBD1 (5 bases). This CDR3 comprises 14 residues. V lost 5 bases and J 3 bases, leaving 14 bases between the germline ends. Germline values: CDR1 SGHRS, CDR2 YFSETQ. The CDR3 loop reads CASSFQTRDTEAFF. DNA for the CDR3: TGCGCCAGCAGTTTCCAAACCAGGGACACTGAAGCTTTCTTT.

The genes are TRBV5-3 and TRBJ2-1; D is possibly TRBD2 (6 bases). TRBV5-3 is known as an ORF, though its function is uncertain. Trimming shortened V by 0 bases and J by 9 bases, and 13 bases separated the two germline ends. CDR3 length: 14 amino acids. CDR3 nucleotide sequence: TGTGCCAGAAGCTTGGGACTAGTGGGGCGTGAGCAGTTCTTC. Translating gives CARSLGLVGREQFF.

V usage is TRBV2 and J usage is TRBJ2-1; the match to TRBD2 covers 13 bases. V lost 3 bases, J lost 4 bases, and 3 bases stayed unmatched. CDR3 length equals 16 residues. Germline-derived CDR1 and CDR2 are SNHLY and FYNNEI. The DNA for the CDR3 is TGTGCCAGCAGTGAGGCACTAGCGGGGGGGTACAATGAGCAGTTCTTC. Encoded protein: CASSEALAGGYNEQFF.

This chain connects TRBV5-1 to TRBJ1-1; 12 bases are a match to TRBD1. Germline V gives CDR1 SGHRS, CDR2 YFSETQ. V lost 5 bases and J lost 0; bases outside the gene matches: 5. There are 16 residues in the CDR3. The CDR3 DNA reads as TGCGCCAGCAGGCGGGGACAGGGGGCTTTGAACACTGAAGCTTTCTTT. This sequence encodes CASRRGQGALNTEAFF. The whole variable domain, remainder taken from reference TRBV5-1 and TRBJ1-1, is KAGVTQTPRYLIKTRGQQVTLSCSPISGHRSVSWYQQTPGQGLQFLFEYFSETQRNKGNFPGRFSGRQFSNSRSEMNVSTLELGDSALYLCASRRGQGALNTEAFFGQGTRLTVV.